These T cell receptor beta chains were read from a single sample in a study of blood T cell repertoires in COVID-19. TCRdb's table, derived via immunoSEQ multiplex PCR, lists solely in-frame clones and lacks some. This sample has about 110,000 clones, with around 79% found just once. Sequencing used peripheral blood. The receptor set was obtained from a man between 65 and 85 years old with active or convalescent COVID-19. The CDR3 runs from the conserved cysteine through the conserved F or W. The D gene is left open where the match is weak. Clone sizes are given selectively: once, few, many, or a class where the clone is expanded.

>-|TRBV18|TRBJ1-5|-
TGTGCCAGCTCACCACATATCAATCAGCCCCAGCATTTT
CASSPHINQPQHF
>-|TRBV30|TRBJ1-5|-
TGTGCCTGGAGTGGGGGGGGCAGTCAGCCCCAGCATTTT
CAWSGGGSQPQHF
>-|TRBV18|TRBJ2-7|-
TGTGCCAGCTCACGGGACACAACCTACGAGCAGTACTTC
CASSRDTTYEQYF
>-|TRBV6-4|TRBJ2-3|TRBD2
TGTGCCAGCAGTAGGAGGGGAGGGACAGATACGCAGTATTTT
CASSRRGGTDTQYF
>-|TRBV6-5|TRBJ1-1|TRBD1
TGTGCCAGCACCAGGGACGGAGGACAGGCTGAAGCTTTCTTT
CASTRDGGQAEAFF
>-|TRBV13|TRBJ2-5|-
TGTGCCAGCAGCCACCTGAGAGAGACCCAGTACTTC
CASSHLRETQYF
>medium-sized|TRBV6-5|TRBJ2-7|-
TGTGCCAGCAGTTCGACAGTGTATACCTACGAGCAGTACTTC
CASSSTVYTYEQYF
>-|TRBV19|TRBJ2-1|TRBD1
TGTGCCAGTAGTTTACAGGGGAATGAGCAGTTCTTC
CASSLQGNEQFF
>-|TRBV3-1/TRBV3-2|TRBJ2-5|TRBD2
TGTGCCAGCAGCCACGGATGGCTAGCGGGAGGAACTGGAGAGACCCAGTACTTC
CASSHGWLAGGTGETQYF
>-|TRBV5-5|TRBJ1-5|TRBD1
TGTGCCAGCAGCTTGGTTCAGGGGGATCAGCCCCAGCATTTT
CASSLVQGDQPQHF
>-|TRBV3-1/TRBV3-2|TRBJ1-2|TRBD1
TGTGCCAGCAGCCAAGCCGGGACAGCCCTAAGCTACACCTTC
CASSQAGTALSYTF
>-|TRBV5-1|TRBJ1-2|-
TGCGCCAGCAGCTTGAGCGAAGCCAACTATGGCTACACCTTC
CASSLSEANYGYTF